The 24 T cell receptor beta chains below come from one sample, sequenced in a study of blood T cell repertoires in COVID-19. Repertoires were generated with immunoSEQ multiplex PCR, while TCRdb's copy carries only in-frame clones and drops some. The data show roughly 350,000 clones, with 75% to 90% seen just once and roughly 6% held by the top ten. The specimen was peripheral blood. These receptors were obtained from a woman aged 45-65 years with COVID-19, enrolled during active disease.

This clone has just a few counts. CDR3 nucleotides: TGTGCCAGCAGCCAGCTAGCGGGCACCGGGGAGCTGTTTTTT. It translates to CASSQLAGTGELFF. The chain carries TRBV27 and TRBJ2-2; TRBD2 agrees at 8 bases. Per germline, CDR1 MNHEY and CDR2 SMNVEV (reference sequence). This CDR3 is 14 amino acids long. After removal of 6 bases from V and 4 bases from J, the junction contained 4 bases not matched to a gene.

V and J are TRBV7-9 and TRBJ1-4; D is possibly TRBD1 (5 bases). The germline V gene has CDR1 SEHNR and CDR2 FQNEAQ (reference sequence). The CDR3 covers 13 residues. V was pared by 5 bases and J by 8 bases, with 12 bases between. CDR3 coding DNA: TGTGCCAGCAGCCCAGTGCGGGGGGAAAAACTGTTTTTT. Translated, it gives CASSPVRGEKLFF.

The chain links TRBV30 to TRBJ1-2; maybe TRBD1 (6 bases). CDR3 length: 14 amino acids. Trimming left V 0 bases short and J 7 bases short, with 15 bases between. CDR1 and CDR2 from the germline V gene are GTSNPN and SVGIG (reference sequence). The CDR3 bases are TGTGCCTGGAGTGTACTCAGGGGAATCGCTGGCTACACCTTC. Translating it yields CAWSVLRGIAGYTF.

The chain employs TRBV11-2 and TRBJ2-1, with 7 bases aligning to TRBD2. CDR3 length equals 15 residues. Trimming took 2 bases from V and 6 from J; bases not matched to a gene: 7. CDR1 SGHAT and CDR2 FQNNGV come from the germline V gene. The CDR3: CASSLWAGVRNEQFF. In nucleotides, the CDR3 is TGTGCCAGCAGCTTATGGGCGGGAGTTCGCAATGAGCAGTTCTTC.

This chain links TRBV15 with TRBJ1-5; maybe TRBD1 (5 bases). This CDR3 has 13 amino acids. Germline V lookup: CDR1 LNHNV, CDR2 YYDKDF (reference sequence). Deletions cut 5 bases from V and 10 bases from J, with 15 bases between. The CDR3 DNA is TGTGCCACCAGCGGAATTCAGGGAGGACCCCAGCATTTT. Protein product: CATSGIQGGPQHF.

The chain is built from TRBV6-5 and TRBJ2-7; 9 nucleotides line up with TRBD1. Germline V gene data show CDR1 as MNHEY and CDR2 as SVGAGI. This CDR3 is built from 14 residues. V gave up 4 bases and J gave up 4 bases; unmatched junction bases: 5. CDR3 nucleotides: TGTGCCAGCAGTTCGGGACAGGGAAAGTACGAGCAGTACTTC. This gives the protein CASSSGQGKYEQYF.

V usage is TRBV12-3 or TRBV12-4 and J usage is TRBJ1-2, with a tentative D call TRBD1 (5 bases). The CDR3 loop spans 13 amino acids. V dropped 3 bases and J dropped 3 bases, with 8 bases sitting between them. CDR3 coding DNA: TGTGCCAGCAGTTTCGGGGGTTACTATGGCTACACCTTC. Translation gives CASSFGGYYGYTF.

The CDR3 bases are TGCGCCAGCAGCCAAGACAGGCTCAGAACGCACGAGCAGTACTTC. The encoded protein is CASSQDRLRTHEQYF. V is TRBV4-1 and J is TRBJ2-7, with D hard to call. V dropped 0 bases and J dropped 5 bases, with 14 bases sitting between them. The CDR3 loop spans 15 amino acids. CDR1 is MGHRA, CDR2 YSYEKL, per germline.

The rearrangement uses TRBV6-6 and TRBJ1-2; no firm D call. Germline V lookup: CDR1 MNHNY, CDR2 SVGAGI (reference sequence). The CDR3 runs to 13 residues. V shed 2 bases and J shed 4 bases, with 8 bases lying between them. CDR3 nucleotides: TGTGCCAGCAGTTACCAGGAATTCTATGGCTACACCTTC. This translates into CASSYQEFYGYTF.

This clone was counted a single time. The V and J genes are TRBV6-2 or TRBV6-3 and TRBJ2-1; no definite D call. CDR3 length: 12 residues. The germline V gene encodes CDR1 MNHEY and CDR2 SVGEGT. Trimming shortened V by 6 bases and J by 10 bases, and 13 bases separated the two germline ends. Here the CDR3 DNA reads TGTGCCAGCAGCGAATATACTAAGGAGCAGTTCTTC. It yields the protein CASSEYTKEQFF.

The J gene is TRBJ1-5, the V gene TRBV6-2 or TRBV6-3; D is perhaps TRBD1 (6 bases). Germline V gene sequence: CDR1 MNHEY, CDR2 SVGEGT. V lost 2 bases, J lost 2 bases, and 19 bases lay in between. The length of the CDR3 is 18 residues. The CDR3 bases are TGTGCCAGCAGTTACCCGGCCGGGACATCGAGGGGCAATCAGCCCCAGCATTTT. Protein sequence: CASSYPAGTSRGNQPQHF.

This chain links TRBV11-3 with TRBJ2-5, with D possibly matching TRBD2 (6 bases). The V end was cut by 0 bases, the J end by 2 bases, with 10 bases between. Germline V gene sequence: CDR1 SGHNT, CDR2 YENEEA. The CDR3 loop spans 15 amino acids. This CDR3 is CASSLEMAGQETQYF. The CDR3 DNA reads TGTGCCAGCAGCTTAGAAATGGCGGGGCAAGAGACCCAGTACTTC.

V is TRBV7-8 and J is TRBJ2-7, with 10 bases lining up with TRBD2. The CDR3 extends over 15 amino acids. Looked up from germline, CDR1 is SGHVS and CDR2 is FQNEAQ. With 5 bases clipped from V and 4 bases from J, the junction kept 8 bases outside the gene matches. CDR3 DNA: TGTGCCAGCAGCCGCGAGGGACTAGCGAGTTACGAGCAGTACTTC. Protein: CASSREGLASYEQYF.

The chain employs TRBV4-1 and TRBJ1-5, with D maybe TRBD1 (5 bases). The germline V and J ends were trimmed by 0 bases and 3 bases, with 15 bases remaining between them. Germline CDR1 MGHRA, CDR2 YSYEKL. The length of the CDR3 is 17 residues. The CDR3 sequence: CASSQEGVGGLNQPQHF. The DNA of the CDR3 is TGCGCCAGCAGCCAAGAAGGGGTGGGGGGACTCAATCAGCCCCAGCATTTT.

CDR3 coding DNA: TGTGCCAGCAGCCGAGGGGGACAGGGGCGGGAAAAACTGTTTTTT. This translates into CASSRGGQGREKLFF. This chain joins TRBV5-4 and TRBJ1-4; 10 nucleotides line up with TRBD1. Germline-derived CDR1 and CDR2 are SGHNT and YYREEE (reference sequence). The ends lost 4 bases at V and 8 bases at J; junction bases unmatched: 8. The CDR3 sequence is 15 residues long.

The rearrangement joins TRBV6-5 to TRBJ1-5; 7 bases map to TRBD1. The CDR3 spans 14 residues. Germline V lookup: CDR1 MNHEY, CDR2 SVGAGI. The trim removed 4 bases at V and 3 bases at J, leaving 3 bases unmatched. CDR3 protein: CASSSTGVNQPQHF. CDR3 DNA: TGTGCCAGCAGTTCCACAGGGGTCAATCAGCCCCAGCATTTT.

This sequence joins TRBV14 and TRBJ2-1; D may be TRBD2 (5 bases). Between the trimmed V and J ends, which lost 1 base and 8 bases, there was a span of 9 bases. CDR3 length: 13 residues. From germline, CDR1 is SGHDN and CDR2 FVKESK. CDR3 loop: CASSQVSGYEQFF. CDR3 coding DNA: TGTGCCAGCAGCCAAGTTTCGGGATATGAGCAGTTCTTC.

This chain connects TRBV2 to TRBJ2-1; weak D call: TRBD2 (6 bases). Germline CDR1 is SNHLY and CDR2 is FYNNEI. With 6 bases removed from V and 3 bases from J, the gap between germline ends came to 12 bases. This CDR3 is built from 14 residues. CDR3 sequence: CASRRDRIYNEQFF. CDR3 bases: TGTGCCAGCAGGCGGGATAGAATCTACAATGAGCAGTTCTTC.

The V call is TRBV6-2 or TRBV6-3, the J call TRBJ2-5; TRBD1 aligns across 8 bases. Germline trimming cut 5 bases from V and 2 bases from J; bases unmatched to any gene: 7. Germline CDR1 MNHEY, CDR2 SVGEGT. This CDR3 is 15 amino acids long. This CDR3 reads CASSKRWDRQETQYF. Written as DNA, the CDR3 is TGTGCCAGCAGTAAGCGATGGGACAGGCAAGAGACCCAGTACTTC.

The chain carries TRBV12-3 or TRBV12-4 and TRBJ1-2; a weak D match, TRBD1 (5 bases). The CDR3 runs 12 residues. V lost 5 bases, J lost 13 bases, and 17 bases lay in between. The CDR3: CASSTWGEKITF. The DNA of the CDR3 is TGTGCCAGCAGTACGTGGGGGGAAAAGATCACCTTC.

This clone was recorded only once. The chain carries TRBV3-1 (or the pseudogene TRBV3-2) and TRBJ2-1; 8 bases line up with TRBD2. The germline CDR1 and CDR2 sequences are LGHDT and YNNKEL (reference sequence). The CDR3 length is 18 residues. The J segment lost 6 bases and the V segment lost 3 bases, leaving 16 bases of the junction unmatched. The DNA for the CDR3 is TGTGCCAGCAGCCATCTAGTTAGCGGGAAGCTGGGGGTCAATGAGCAGTTCTTC. Amino acids: CASSHLVSGKLGVNEQFF.

The V gene is TRBV18, the J gene TRBJ2-1; D perhaps matches TRBD2 (6 bases). CDR1 KGHSH and CDR2 LQKENI come from the germline V gene. The CDR3 sequence is 15 residues long. With 1 base removed from V and 8 bases from J, the gap between germline ends came to 15 bases. The CDR3 DNA follows: TGTGCCAGCTCACCACAGGACTACCAGGCGGATGAGCAGTTCTTC. Its protein product is CASSPQDYQADEQFF.

The chain employs TRBV10-3 and TRBJ1-5, with D perhaps matching TRBD1 (5 bases). Looked up from germline, CDR1 is ENHRY and CDR2 is SYGVKD. This CDR3 has 13 residues. V lost 5 bases, J lost 7 bases, and 12 bases lay in between. CDR3 nucleotide sequence: TGTGCCATCAGTACAGGAAGAGAGCAGCCCCAGCATTTT. Amino acids: CAISTGREQPQHF.

The chain joins TRBV7-6 to TRBJ1-6; 7 positions match TRBD1. Trimming at V came to 4 bases and at J to 7 bases, leaving 10 bases not matched to a gene. The CDR3 length is 16 residues. The germline V gene encodes CDR1 SGHVS and CDR2 FNYEAQ. The CDR3: CASSSRGPRGNSPLHF. CDR3 DNA sequence: TGTGCCAGCAGCTCCCGAGGCCCCAGGGGGAATTCACCCCTCCACTTT.